What follows is one T cell receptor (beta chain) and its context. This entry belongs to a study of blood T cell repertoires in COVID-19. The overall study: Sites in the United States, Italy and Spain provided acute and convalescent COVID-19 samples. T cells, B-cell-depleted T cells, or PBMCs provided the cDNA or gDNA that served as material.

In germline, CDR1 is MNHNY, CDR2 SVGAGI (reference sequence). CDR3 length equals 15 residues. V lost 10 bases, J lost 1 base, and 19 bases lay in between. In the authors' methods: Researchers report that nucleated cell counts were estimated from reference gene primer amplification. Measured with immunoSEQ multiplex PCR; TCRdb has only the in-frame clones, and not every one. V and J calls plus clone size are reproduced from that table; the DNA served to infer D and trimming. Among 130,000 or so clones listed, 88% were seen once. The specimen sequenced was peripheral blood. This TCR derives from a human donor in a cohort sampled during active COVID-19. The genes are TRBV6-6 and TRBJ2-5; TRBD2 might be the D (6 bases). CDR3 residues: CATNYPPEGQETQYF. For the CDR3, the DNA is TGTGCCACCAATTACCCTCCGGAGGGCCAAGAGACCCAGTACTTC.